The subject of this entry is one TCR beta chain. This clone occurred once. This receptor's antigen is unknown. One base away there is no much larger clone; base qualities are not given. The CDR3, cysteine through phenylalanine, is 16 amino acids long. Only CDR3 DNA remains: 48 bases, in frame from the first base. The V end gives up 1 base and the J end 6 bases, leaving 6 bases in the junction not matched to a gene. Reading the germline V gene gives CDR1 LGHNA and CDR2 YNFKEQ. The sample comes from a study of blood T cell repertoires in COVID-19 (dated by TCRdb to the early 2020s). Notes on the research overall: Samples covering the acute and convalescent phases of COVID-19 were provided by collaborators in the United States, Italy and Spain. Samples came from the ongoing ImmuneRACE study (first 160 participants) plus 1,254 subjects from 6 global collaborators. The repertoires were released in a freely available public database meant as a resource for research on the immune response to SARS-CoV-2. The dataset comprised deeply sampled blood TCRbeta repertoires from subjects exposed to, actively infected with, or recovered from COVID-19. Where available, HLA class I and class II types were taken from metadata supplied by the sample provider and were not determined by assay-based typing. The sample metadata nearly always contained a de-identified subject ID, COVID-19 status, age in years and sex. The prospective study material was composed of cDNA or gDNA derived from T cells, B-cell-depleted T cells, or PBMCs.

The immunoSEQ Assay, a bias-controlled multiplex PCR, was used to amplify TCRbeta CDR3 regions from genomic DNA. The paper's processing steps were these. Within the assay, amplification of reference gene primers was used to estimate how many nucleated cells each sample contained. To quantify the absolute abundance of each unique TCRbeta CDR3 rearrangement, sequence reads were collapsed and filtered. Productive Simpson clonality was computed per sample as the square root of Simpson's diversity index over productive rearrangements. This immuneACCESS table, as held by TCRdb, lists in-frame sequences with V and J called but not all clones. Of the missing ones, under half trace to an unresolved V gene in checked studies; the others have no known cause. The D gene and trimming were derived from the DNA, and the V and J assignments and clone size from that table. For this sample there are about 180,000 clones; 80% to 85% appear just once. The top ten clonotypes cover roughly 7.5% of the sample.

What the research found in general, with its limitations: Clinical and demographic metadata were provided uncurated, with the amount varying by source and participant.

At one collaborating source in Seattle, patients were enrolled during active infection and were followed longitudinally through the course of disease. Collaborating institutions collected whole blood in K2EDTA tubes following their own protocols. Collaborator samples were shipped for TCRbeta analysis as frozen whole blood, isolated PBMCs, or DNA extracted from either sample type. The clonotype was recovered from a woman in her 70s with COVID-19, enrolled during active disease. This receptor chain uses TRBV4-2 and TRBJ2-1; a stretch of 10 junction bases matches TRBD2. The sample was peripheral blood. The CDR3 here reads CASSQGEGLAPNEQFF. The DNA sequence is TGTGCCAGCAGCCAAGGTGAGGGACTAGCGCCCAATGAGCAGTTCTTC.